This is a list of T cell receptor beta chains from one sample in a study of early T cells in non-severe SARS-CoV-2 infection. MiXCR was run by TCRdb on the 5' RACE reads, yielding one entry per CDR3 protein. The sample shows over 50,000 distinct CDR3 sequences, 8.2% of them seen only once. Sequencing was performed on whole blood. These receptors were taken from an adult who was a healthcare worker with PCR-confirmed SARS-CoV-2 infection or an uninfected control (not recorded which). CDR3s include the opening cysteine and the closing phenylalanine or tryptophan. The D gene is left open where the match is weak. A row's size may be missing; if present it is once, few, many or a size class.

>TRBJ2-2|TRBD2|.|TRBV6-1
CASSDGRATGELFF
TGTGCCAGCAGTGACGGGAGGGCCACCGGGGAGCTGTTTTTT
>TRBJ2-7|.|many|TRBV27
CASSLIDPGHRPSEQYF
TGTGCCAGCAGTTTAATTGACCCCGGACACCGACCGTCCGAGCAGTACTTC
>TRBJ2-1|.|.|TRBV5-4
CASSPHWGAEQAGEQFF
TGTGCCAGCAGCCCCCACTGGGGGGCGGAGCAGGCGGGTGAGCAGTTCTTC
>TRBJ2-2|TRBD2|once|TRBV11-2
CASSPGLGGTGELFF
TGTGCCAGCAGCCCGGGACTAGGAGGGACCGGGGAGCTGTTTTTT
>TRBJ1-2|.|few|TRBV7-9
CASSLARGEIYGYTF
TGTGCCAGCAGCTTAGCGCGGGGAGAAATCTATGGCTACACCTTC
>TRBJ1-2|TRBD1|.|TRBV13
CASSPGTGTPAGDGYTF
TGTGCCAGCAGCCCCGGGACAGGCACTCCGGCCGGAGATGGCTACACCTTC
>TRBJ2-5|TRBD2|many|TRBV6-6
CASTNAGTSDETQYF
TGTGCCAGCACAAACGCCGGGACTAGCGATGAGACCCAGTACTTC
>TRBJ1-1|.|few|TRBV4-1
CASSQEMGLLNTEAFF
TGCGCCAGCAGCCAAGAAATGGGACTTTTGAACACTGAAGCTTTCTTT
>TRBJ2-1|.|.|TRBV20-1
CSARVEGGSYNEQFF
TGCAGTGCTAGAGTTGAAGGGGGATCCTACAATGAGCAGTTCTTC
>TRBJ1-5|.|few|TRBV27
CASSLLASNQPQHF
TGTGCCAGCAGTTTATTGGCTAGCAATCAGCCCCAGCATTTT
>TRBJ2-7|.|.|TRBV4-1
CASSQDPRAYEQYF
TGCGCCAGCAGCCAAGACCCACGGGCCTACGAGCAGTACTTC
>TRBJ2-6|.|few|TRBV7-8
CASSLVGRIRPRGRSGANVLTF
TGTGCCAGCAGCTTAGTAGGGCGGATAAGGCCCAGGGGGAGGTCTGGGGCCAACGTCCTGACTTTC
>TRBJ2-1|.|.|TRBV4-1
CASSQAWPGSGNEQFF
TGCGCCAGCAGCCAAGCCTGGCCAGGCTCGGGCAATGAGCAGTTCTTC
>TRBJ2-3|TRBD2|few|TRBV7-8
CASSLARASGRGSDTQYF
TGTGCCAGCAGCTTAGCGCGGGCTAGCGGGAGGGGGTCAGATACGCAGTATTTT
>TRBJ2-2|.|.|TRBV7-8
CASRPRDSGGELFF
TGTGCCAGCAGACCCCGGGACTCAGGCGGGGAGCTGTTTTTT
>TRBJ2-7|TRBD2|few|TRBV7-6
CASSPRGTSQPYEQYF
TGTGCCAGCAGCCCGCGGGGGACTAGCCAACCCTACGAGCAGTACTTC
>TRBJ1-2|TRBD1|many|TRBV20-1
CSAPRRQGAHGYTF
TGCAGTGCCCCCCGGAGACAGGGGGCGCATGGCTACACCTTC
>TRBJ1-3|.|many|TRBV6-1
CASSERSSGNTIYF
TGTGCCAGCAGTGAACGGAGCTCTGGAAACACCATATATTTT
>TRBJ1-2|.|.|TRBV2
CASGGRATYGYTF
TGTGCCAGCGGCGGCAGGGCCACCTATGGCTACACCTTC
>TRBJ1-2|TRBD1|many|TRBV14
CASSHIPGQGNYGYTF
TGTGCCAGCAGCCACATCCCGGGACAGGGTAACTATGGCTACACCTTC
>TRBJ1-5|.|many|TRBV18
CASSPSSNQPQHF
TGTGCCAGCTCACCGTCTAGCAATCAGCCCCAGCATTTT
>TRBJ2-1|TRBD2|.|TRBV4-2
CASSQAGLAGEEQLF
TGTGCCAGCAGCCAGGCGGGACTAGCGGGTGAGGAGCAGTTGTTC
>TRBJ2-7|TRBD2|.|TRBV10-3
CAISESKSGGYHEQYF
TGTGCCATCAGTGAGTCGAAGAGCGGGGGCTACCACGAGCAGTACTTC
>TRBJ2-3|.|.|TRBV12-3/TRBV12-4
CASRMSDTQYF
TGTGCCAGCCGTATGTCAGATACGCAGTATTTT
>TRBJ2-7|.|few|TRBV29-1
CSVKSPGGTYEQYF
TGCAGCGTTAAGTCGCCGGGGGGCACCTACGAGCAGTACTTC
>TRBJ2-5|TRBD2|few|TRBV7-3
CASSLLAGVQETQYF
TGTGCCAGCAGCTTACTAGCGGGAGTCCAGGAGACCCAGTACTTC
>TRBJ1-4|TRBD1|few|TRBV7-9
CASSSGQGQLF
TGTGCCAGCAGCTCGGGACAGGGACAGCTTTTT
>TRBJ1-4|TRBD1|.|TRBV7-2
CASRRDSHNEKLFF
TGTGCCAGCAGGCGGGACAGCCATAATGAAAAACTGTTTTTT
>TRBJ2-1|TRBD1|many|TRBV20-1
CSVPQGSMDEQFF
TGCAGTGTGCCACAGGGGTCAATGGATGAGCAGTTCTTC
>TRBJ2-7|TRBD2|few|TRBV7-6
CASSSSGLGTSEQYF
TGTGCCAGCAGCTCGTCGGGACTAGGGACTTCCGAGCAGTACTTC
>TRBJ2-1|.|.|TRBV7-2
CASSLGGGVYNEQFF
TGTGCCAGCAGCTTAGGAGGGGGGGTATACAATGAGCAGTTCTTC
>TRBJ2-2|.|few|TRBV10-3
CAIKEGEAGELFF
TGTGCCATCAAGGAGGGCGAGGCCGGGGAGCTGTTTTTT
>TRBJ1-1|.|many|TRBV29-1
CSVVTSEAFF
TGCAGCGTTGTGACTTCTGAAGCTTTCTTT
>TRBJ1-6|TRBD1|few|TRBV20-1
CSARDRDYYNSPLHF
TGCAGTGCTAGGGACAGGGACTACTATAATTCACCCCTCCACTTT
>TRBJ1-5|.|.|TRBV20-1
CSARGQYGNQPQHF
TGCAGTGCCCGGGGACAATATGGCAATCAGCCCCAGCATTTT
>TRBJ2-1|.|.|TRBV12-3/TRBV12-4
CASSLVVSVIDEQFF
TGTGCCAGCAGTTTAGTAGTTTCTGTGATAGATGAGCAGTTCTTC
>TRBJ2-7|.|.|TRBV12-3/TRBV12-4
CASSLEGYEQYF
TGTGCCAGCAGTTTAGAGGGCTACGAGCAGTACTTC
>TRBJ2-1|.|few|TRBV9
CASSGDSYNEQFF
TGTGCCAGCAGCGGGGATTCCTACAATGAGCAGTTCTTC
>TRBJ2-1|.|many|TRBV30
CAWSVLTADNEQFF
TGTGCCTGGAGTGTGTTGACAGCCGACAATGAGCAGTTCTTC
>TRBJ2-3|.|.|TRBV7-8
CASSLQRTGTDTQYF
TGTGCCAGCAGCTTACAAAGGACAGGCACAGATACGCAGTATTTT
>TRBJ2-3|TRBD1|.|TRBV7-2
CASSLALTGGDTQYF
TGTGCCAGCAGCTTAGCGCTAACAGGGGGCGATACGCAGTATTTT
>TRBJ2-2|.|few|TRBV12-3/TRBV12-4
CASSSLGGANTGELFF
TGTGCCAGCAGTTCTTTAGGGGGAGCGAACACCGGGGAGCTGTTTTTT
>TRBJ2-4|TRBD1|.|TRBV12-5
CASGLGQGAKNIQYF
TGTGCTAGTGGTTTGGGCCAGGGGGCGAAAAACATTCAGTACTTC
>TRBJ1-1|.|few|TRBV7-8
CASSLGYSEAFF
TGTGCCAGCAGCTTAGGATACTCTGAAGCTTTCTTT
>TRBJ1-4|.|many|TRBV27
CASMFQLGGYEKLFF
TGTGCCAGCATGTTCCAACTGGGGGGATACGAAAAACTGTTTTTT
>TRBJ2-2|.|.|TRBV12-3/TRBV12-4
CASSLAGTGELFF
TGTGCCAGCAGTTTAGCGGGGACCGGGGAGCTGTTTTTT